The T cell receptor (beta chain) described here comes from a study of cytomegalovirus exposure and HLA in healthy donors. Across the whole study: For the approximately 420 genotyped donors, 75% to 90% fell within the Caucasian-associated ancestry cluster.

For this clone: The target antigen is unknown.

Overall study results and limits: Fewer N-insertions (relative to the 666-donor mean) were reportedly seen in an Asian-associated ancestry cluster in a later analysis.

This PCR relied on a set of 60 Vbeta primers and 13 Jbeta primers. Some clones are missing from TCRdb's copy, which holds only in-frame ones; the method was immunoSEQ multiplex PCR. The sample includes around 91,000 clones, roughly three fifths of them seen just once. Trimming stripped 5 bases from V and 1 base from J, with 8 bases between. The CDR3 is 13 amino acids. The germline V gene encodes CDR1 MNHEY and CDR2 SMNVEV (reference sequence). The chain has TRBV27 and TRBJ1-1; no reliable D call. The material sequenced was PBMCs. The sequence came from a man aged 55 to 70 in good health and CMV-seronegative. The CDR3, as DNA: TGTGCCAGCAGTGCTAGGTGGAACACTGAAGCTTTCTTT. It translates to CASSARWNTEAFF.